Shown below are 9 T cell receptor beta chains from a single sample sequenced in a study of blood T cells in healthy people across ages. Using a J-beta primer mix together with a sample-barcoded 5' primer, a second PCR was run for roughly 7 to 11 cycles. Using its own MiXCR run on the 5' RACE reads, TCRdb lists one record per CDR3 protein. Here the sample spans fewer than 1.5 million distinct CDR3 sequences, approximately 38% being singletons. Sample: blood. Receptors were obtained from a woman aged 18 to 35 in good health.

The rearrangement joins TRBV5-1 to TRBJ2-5; D call uncertain. The CDR3 totals 13 residues. Germline loops: CDR1 SGHRS, CDR2 YFSETQ. Trimming took 6 bases from V and 6 from J, leaving 15 bases between them. The chain's CDR3 is CASNVNTAKTQYF. The DNA of the CDR3 is TGCGCCAGCAACGTGAATACCGCGAAGACCCAGTACTTC.

In its sample, this clonotype was seen once. At one end, the junction sequence differs from germline, possibly due to a read error. The J gene is TRBJ2-1, the V gene TRBV7-8; D perhaps matches TRBD2 (6 bases). The CDR3 loop spans 16 amino acids. The V gene's germline CDR1 is SGHVS and CDR2 FQNEAQ. CDR3 in amino acids: CASGLDLGGAYNEQFF. The CDR3 region has the DNA TGTGCCAGCGGCTTAGACCTGGGGGGAGCCTACAATGAGCAGTTCTTC.

The V and J genes are TRBV12-3 or TRBV12-4 and TRBJ2-3; D gene uncertain. The CDR3 loop spans 15 amino acids. With 4 bases removed from V and 4 bases from J, the gap between germline ends came to 15 bases. CDR3 bases: TGTGCCAGCAGTTCTTGGCGGTTTAGAGCAGATACGCAGTATTTT. Translated, it gives CASSSWRFRADTQYF.

This clonotype came up a few times. This chain's CDR3 is CASSFRVDRELDTQYF. CDR3 nucleotides: TGTGCCAGCAGCTTCCGGGTCGACAGGGAATTAGATACGCAGTATTTT. J is TRBJ2-3 and V is TRBV7-6, with 7 bases fitting TRBD1. The CDR3 spans 16 residues. Germline CDR1 and CDR2: SGHVS and FNYEAQ. V dropped 3 bases and J dropped 5; count of bases not matched to a gene: 11.

With regard to this clonotype: At one end the junction does not follow the germline gene, possibly because of a read error. This chain connects TRBV20-1 to TRBJ1-2; 8 bases are shared with TRBD1. This CDR3 contains 11 residues. Germline CDR1 DFQATT, CDR2 SNEGSKA (reference sequence). DNA for the CDR3: TGCAGTGCGCGGACAGGGAATGGCAACACCTTC. Translated: CSARTGNGNTF.

The genes are TRBV5-6 and TRBJ1-2, with TRBD1 matching over 9 bases. CDR1 and CDR2 from the germline V gene are SGHDT and YYEEEE. The CDR3 extends over 16 amino acids. V dropped 4 bases and J dropped 8; count of bases not matched to a gene: 15. The CDR3, as DNA: TGTGCCAGCAGCCCGGGACAGGGCCTTATCAGGAGGGGCTACACCTTC. Protein product: CASSPGQGLIRRGYTF.

The V call is TRBV6-2 or TRBV6-3, the J call TRBJ2-7; 8 bases line up with TRBD1. CDR3 length equals 14 residues. Germline loops: CDR1 MNHEY, CDR2 SVGEGT. V was clipped by 6 bases and J by 4 bases; unmatched bases: 8. The CDR3 sequence: CASRSGGQVYEQYF. The DNA of the CDR3 is TGTGCCAGCAGGTCTGGGGGACAGGTTTACGAGCAGTACTTC.

Points on this clonotype: One junction end disagrees with the germline gene, perhaps due to a read error. The chain carries TRBV9 and TRBJ1-4; D is unresolved. This CDR3 is 15 amino acids long. In germline, CDR1 is SGDLS, CDR2 YYNGEE. The CDR3 DNA sequence: TGTGCCAGCAAGGAGGGAGTTGCAACGAATGAAAAACTGTTTTTT. This sequence encodes CASKEGVATNEKLFF.

As to this clonotype: At one end, the junction sequence differs from germline, possibly due to a read error. The chain links TRBV19 to TRBJ2-5; 9 bases agree with TRBD2. The end of the DNA is better explained by TRBJ2-7, so the J call may be wrong. Germline V gives CDR1 LNHDA, CDR2 SQIVND (reference sequence). CDR3 length: 15 amino acids. CDR3 in amino acids: CAGSTAGLANYEQYF. In DNA form, the CDR3 reads TGTGCCGGTAGTACAGCGGGACTAGCAAACTACGAGCAGTACTTC.